This T cell receptor beta chain was observed in a study of shared clonotypes between healthy human individuals. Naive CD8 cells were CD45RO-negative, positively selected for CCR7, excluding terminally differentiated effector memory CD45RA+ cells. This clone was picked up one time. The authors split each subset's genomic DNA evenly across several immunoSEQ plates. Measured with immunoSEQ multiplex PCR; TCRdb has only the in-frame clones, and not every one. The sample consists of millions of clones, about 95% of them appearing once. Sequencing was carried out using naive CD8+ T cells sorted from blood. This receptor was obtained from a man younger than 30 in good health.

CDR3 sequence (DNA): TGTGCCAGCAGTCAGGACGAGAACACCGGGGAGCTGTTTTTT. Translated, it gives CASSQDENTGELFF. V gene TRBV28 combines with J gene TRBJ2-2, with unresolved D. Germline V lookup: CDR1 MDHEN, CDR2 SYDVKM. Trimming removed 5 bases at V and 1 base at J, with 8 bases between. The CDR3 has 14 amino acids. The full variable domain, with the rest looked up from reference TRBV28 and TRBJ2-2, is DVKVTQSSRYLVKRTGEKVFLECVQDMDHENMFWYRQDPGLGLRLIYFSYDVKMKEKGDIPEGYSVSREKKERFSLILESASTNQTSMYLCASSQDENTGELFFGEGSRLTVL.